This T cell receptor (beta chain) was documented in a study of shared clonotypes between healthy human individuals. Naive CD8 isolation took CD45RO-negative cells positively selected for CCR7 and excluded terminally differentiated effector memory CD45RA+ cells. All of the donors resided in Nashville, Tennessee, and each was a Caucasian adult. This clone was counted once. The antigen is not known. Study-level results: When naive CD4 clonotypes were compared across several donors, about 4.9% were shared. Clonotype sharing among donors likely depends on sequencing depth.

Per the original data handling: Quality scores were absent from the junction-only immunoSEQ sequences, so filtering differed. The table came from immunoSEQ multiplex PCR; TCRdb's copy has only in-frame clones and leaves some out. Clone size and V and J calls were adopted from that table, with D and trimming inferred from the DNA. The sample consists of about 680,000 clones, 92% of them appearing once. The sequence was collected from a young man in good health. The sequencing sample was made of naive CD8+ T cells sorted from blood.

DNA for the CDR3: TGTGCTAGTGGTTGGTACAGGACAGATACGCAGTATTTT. Translation: CASGWYRTDTQYF. The rearrangement uses TRBV12-5 and TRBJ2-3; tentative D call: TRBD1 (5 bases). The CDR3 runs to 13 residues. CDR1 and CDR2 (germline): LGHNT, FRNRAP. The V gene lost 4 bases and the J gene lost 3 bases, with 8 bases spanning the gap.